This note documents a single TCR beta chain sequence. Its antigen remains unidentified. The sample belongs to a study of T cell responses to AZD1222 COVID-19 vaccine. Study-wide findings and caveats: Researchers took repertoire samples only after the peak T cell response had come. Baseline seropositivity occurred in only six AZD1222 recipients. Spike was spanned by vaccine-associated CD4 TCRs, which were dominant at 160-218 and 743-854.

TCRdb's table, derived via immunoSEQ multiplex PCR, lists solely in-frame clones and lacks some. The table lists roughly 180,000 clones, about 94% of them singletons, with about 9% in the top ten. Trimming stripped 0 bases from V and 6 bases from J, with 9 bases between. The CDR3 loop spans 14 amino acids. Germline CDR1 is MNHEY and CDR2 is SMNVEV (reference sequence). The rearrangement links TRBV27 to TRBJ2-1; D remains unclear. Sequenced here: peripheral blood, sampled on day 0 of AZD1222 vaccination. This clonotype was sampled from an adult in good health. CDR3 sequence (DNA): TGTGCCAGCAGTTTATCGAGACTCTTCAATGAGCAGTTCTTC. Translating gives CASSLSRLFNEQFF.